These 21 T cell receptor beta chains were all obtained from the same sample, sequenced in a study of patients and donors after allogeneic stem cell transplantation. TCRdb itself ran the RT-PCR reads through MiXCR, one entry per CDR3 protein. The sample shows about 160,000 distinct CDR3 sequences, nearly 25% of them seen only once. The sample taken for sequencing was blood, either unsorted or a sorted T cell fraction (not recorded which). These receptors all come from a human donor who was either an allogeneic HSCT recipient or a stem cell or donor lymphocyte infusion donor (not recorded which). It is not recorded whose cells these are; they may come from a transplant donor.

This clonotype was picked up a small number of times. The chain employs TRBV5-1 and TRBJ2-3; 7 bases map to TRBD2. CDR3 length equals 13 residues. The junction had 1 base not matched to a gene; V was cut back by 2 bases and J by 4 bases. The V gene's germline CDR1 is SGHRS and CDR2 YFSETQ. CDR3 protein: CASSLGLADTQYF. The CDR3 DNA sequence: TGCGCCAGCAGCTTAGGACTAGCAGATACGCAGTATTTT. The entire variable domain, with the rest obtained from reference TRBV5-1 and TRBJ2-3, is as follows: KAGVTQTPRYLIKTRGQQVTLSCSPISGHRSVSWYQQTPGQGLQFLFEYFSETQRNKGNFPGRFSGRQFSNSRSEMNVSTLELGDSALYLCASSLGLADTQYFGPGTRLTVL.

This clonotype was detected only a few times. The CDR3 DNA is TGTGCCAGCAGCGTAGATAGCGTCAACACCGGGGAGCTGTTTTTT. As protein: CASSVDSVNTGELFF. The chain joins TRBV9 to TRBJ2-2; the D gene is possibly TRBD2 (5 bases). The CDR3 totals 15 residues. The germline CDR1 and CDR2 sequences are SGDLS and YYNGEE. The V and J ends lost 0 bases and 2 bases respectively, with 8 bases between them. The entire variable domain, with the rest obtained from reference TRBV9 and TRBJ2-2, is as follows: DSGVTQTPKHLITATGQRVTLRCSPRSGDLSVYWYQQSLDQGLQFLIQYYNGEERAKGNILERFSAQQFPDLHSELNLSSLELGDSALYFCASSVDSVNTGELFFGEGSRLTVL.

The CDR3 loop reads CASSYDYYEQYF. The CDR3 DNA reads TGTGCCAGCAGTTACGACTACTACGAGCAGTACTTC. The rearrangement uses TRBV6-2 or TRBV6-3 and TRBJ2-7; TRBD2 might be the D (5 bases). Between the trimmed V and J ends, which lost 2 bases and 3 bases, there was a span of 5 bases. This CDR3 has 12 amino acids. The germline CDR1 and CDR2 sequences are MNHEY and SVGEGT.

This clonotype has a single count. Here the CDR3 DNA reads TGTGCCAGCAGCCTCGACACGTACAATGAGCAGTTCTTC. It is translated as CASSLDTYNEQFF. The chain couples TRBV7-2 to TRBJ2-1; D remains unclear. Between the trimmed V and J ends, which lost 5 bases and 4 bases, there was a span of 9 bases. CDR1 is SGHTA and CDR2 is FQGNSA in the germline V gene. This CDR3 contains 13 residues.

This clonotype was detected ten times or more. The chain uses TRBV5-1 and TRBJ1-1, with TRBD1 identical over 8 bases. The CDR3 is 17 amino acids. Germline assignment: CDR1 SGHRS and CDR2 YFSETQ. The V and J ends lost 0 bases and 0 bases, in that order; junction bases with no gene match: 7. CDR3 nucleotides: TGCGCCAGCAGCTTGGGTTGGACAGGGTACATGAACACTGAAGCTTTCTTT. Translating gives CASSLGWTGYMNTEAFF.

The chain combines TRBV29-1 with TRBJ1-2; D ambiguous. The CDR3 has 11 amino acids. V dropped 7 bases and J dropped 3 bases, with 9 bases sitting between them. Germline V gene sequence: CDR1 SQVTM, CDR2 ANQGSEA. The CDR3 region is CSGNTDYGYTF. The CDR3 DNA reads TGCAGCGGGAATACGGACTATGGCTACACCTTC.

This clonotype occurred once. The chain links TRBV5-1 to TRBJ2-3; 11 bases match TRBD2. The germline CDR1 and CDR2 sequences are SGHRS and YFSETQ. This CDR3 contains 13 residues. Germline trimming cut 6 bases from V and 5 bases from J; bases unmatched to any gene: 2. The CDR3 nucleotides read TGCGCCAGCACACTAGCGGGGGTAGATACGCAGTATTTT. This codes for CASTLAGVDTQYF.

The genes are TRBV4-3 and TRBJ2-1; tentatively, D is TRBD1 (5 bases). With 2 bases removed from V and 4 bases from J, the gap between germline ends came to 18 bases. CDR1 is LGHNA, CDR2 YSLEER, per germline. The CDR3 runs 17 residues. The CDR3 DNA reads TGCGCCAGCAGCCAAACAGCAGGGCGGCTTCCTTACAATGAGCAGTTCTTC. It encodes CASSQTAGRLPYNEQFF.

In nucleotides, the CDR3 is TGTGCCAGTAGTCCGGGACAGGGGAGAAATGGCTACACCTTC. The encoded protein is CASSPGQGRNGYTF. The chain couples TRBV19 to TRBJ1-2, with TRBD1 identical over 10 bases. V lost 5 bases, J lost 6 bases, and 6 bases stayed unmatched. Germline V gives CDR1 LNHDA, CDR2 SQIVND (reference sequence). The CDR3 has 14 residues.

This clonotype has a handful of counts. The rearrangement links TRBV4-1 to TRBJ2-7, with D possibly TRBD2 on 7 matching bases. CDR1 MGHRA and CDR2 YSYEKL come from the germline V gene. Trimming took 0 bases from V and 4 from J, leaving 10 bases between them. CDR3 length: 14 residues. The CDR3: CASSQEGRGYEQYF. As DNA, the CDR3 is TGCGCCAGCAGCCAAGAAGGGAGGGGGTACGAGCAGTACTTC.

This clonotype was seen a few times. The chain links TRBV7-8 to TRBJ1-6; D not certain. The germline CDR1 and CDR2 sequences are SGHVS and FQNEAQ. CDR3 length: 13 residues. V lost 5 bases and J 8 bases, leaving 10 bases between the germline ends. In DNA, the CDR3 is TGTGCCAGCAGCCTCGACCGATATTCACCCCTCCACTTT. Translated, it gives CASSLDRYSPLHF.

This clonotype has a handful of counts. The chain recombines TRBV13 with TRBJ1-1, with D possibly being TRBD1 (6 bases). The germline V gene encodes CDR1 PRHDT and CDR2 FYEKMQ (reference sequence). This CDR3 is built from 12 residues. V dropped 9 bases and J dropped 4 bases, with 12 bases sitting between them. The CDR3 loop reads CASAEGGTEAFF. The CDR3 region has the DNA TGTGCCAGTGCGGAGGGGGGCACTGAAGCTTTCTTT.

This clonotype was detected a few times. The genes are TRBV29-1 and TRBJ2-5, with unresolved D. CDR1 and CDR2 from the germline V gene are SQVTM and ANQGSEA. V lost 6 bases to trimming and J lost 1 base, with 9 bases between them. This CDR3 region has 12 residues. CDR3 in DNA: TGCAGCGTGGGCGGAATCCAAGAGACCCAGTACTTC. Its translation: CSVGGIQETQYF. Looking up the rest from reference TRBV29-1 and TRBJ2-5 gives the full variable domain: SAVISQKPSRDICQRGTSLTIQCQVDSQVTMMFWYRQQPGQSLTLIATANQGSEATYESGFVIDKFPISRPNLTFSTLTVSNMSPEDSSIYLCSVGGIQETQYFGPGTRLLVL.

The chain carries TRBV5-1 and TRBJ2-2, with 8 bases aligning to TRBD1. V shed 2 bases and J 9 bases; nucleotides not matched to a gene: 9. CDR1 is SGHRS and CDR2 is YFSETQ in the germline V gene. This CDR3 region has 15 residues. The chain's CDR3 is CASSFRDRPVWELFF. DNA of the CDR3: TGCGCCAGCAGCTTCCGGGACAGGCCTGTTTGGGAGCTGTTTTTT. Full variable domain (rest looked up from reference TRBV5-1 and TRBJ2-2): KAGVTQTPRYLIKTRGQQVTLSCSPISGHRSVSWYQQTPGQGLQFLFEYFSETQRNKGNFPGRFSGRQFSNSRSEMNVSTLELGDSALYLCASSFRDRPVWELFFGEGSRLTVL.

The chain is built from TRBV6-6 and TRBJ1-1; no reliable D call. The V end was cut by 6 bases, the J end by 0 bases, with 11 bases between. This CDR3 has 14 amino acids. Per germline, CDR1 MNHNY and CDR2 SVGAGI (reference sequence). CDR3: CASRPRAMNTEAFF. CDR3 coding DNA: TGTGCCAGCAGGCCGCGTGCTATGAACACTGAAGCTTTCTTT.

The chain joins TRBV7-8 to TRBJ1-1; D is perhaps TRBD1 (6 bases). The CDR3 sequence is 17 residues long. CDR1 is SGHVS, CDR2 FQNEAQ, per germline. The germline V and J ends were trimmed by 2 bases and 5 bases, with 21 bases remaining between them. CDR3 loop: CASSLISRGHIHTEAFF. The DNA of the CDR3 is TGTGCCAGCAGCTTAATCAGTCGGGGGCACATCCATACTGAAGCTTTCTTT.

This clonotype was counted only a few times. This chain connects TRBV14 to TRBJ1-2, with D perhaps matching TRBD1 (6 bases). Trimming left V 0 bases short and J 4 bases short, with 12 bases between. Germline V gene data show CDR1 as SGHDN and CDR2 as FVKESK. The CDR3 is 15 amino acids. CDR3 region: CASSQDRGGVYGYTF. CDR3 coding DNA: TGTGCCAGCAGCCAAGATAGGGGGGGCGTCTATGGCTACACCTTC.

The chain carries TRBV29-1 and TRBJ1-2, with D tentatively TRBD1 (5 bases). V was trimmed by 0 bases and J by 0 bases, leaving 8 bases between them. CDR1 and CDR2 from the germline V gene are SQVTM and ANQGSEA. The CDR3 loop spans 14 amino acids. The CDR3 loop is CSVEEPGPNYGYTF. For the CDR3, the DNA is TGCAGCGTTGAAGAACCGGGGCCTAACTATGGCTACACCTTC.

This clonotype was seen repeatedly, ten times or more. This rearrangement joins TRBV5-1 to TRBJ1-2; tentatively, D is TRBD1 (5 bases). This CDR3 comprises 16 residues. The germline gives CDR1 SGHRS, CDR2 YFSETQ. Trimming left V 2 bases short and J 2 bases short, with 16 bases between. CDR3 protein: CASSFTQGEKNYGYTF. In DNA, the CDR3 is TGCGCCAGCAGCTTCACTCAAGGGGAGAAGAACTATGGCTACACCTTC.

This clonotype was seen more than once but under ten times. The rearrangement joins TRBV21-1 to TRBJ1-4; the D call in the table, TRBD1, was not verified against the DNA. TRBV21-1 constitutes a pseudogene. The CDR3 length is 17 residues. CDR3 residues: CASSKGGAVPTNEKLFF. In DNA, the CDR3 is TGTGCCAGCAGCAAGGGGGGCGCGGTTCCAACTAATGAAAAACTGTTTTTT.

This clonotype was picked up a small number of times. V gene TRBV5-1 combines with J gene TRBJ1-3; no firm D call. Germline assignment: CDR1 SGHRS and CDR2 YFSETQ. The CDR3 runs 13 residues. V was trimmed by 4 bases and J by 0 bases, leaving 5 bases between them. In DNA, the CDR3 is TGCGCCAGCAGCCGATACTCTGGAAACACCATATATTTT. Residues: CASSRYSGNTIYF.